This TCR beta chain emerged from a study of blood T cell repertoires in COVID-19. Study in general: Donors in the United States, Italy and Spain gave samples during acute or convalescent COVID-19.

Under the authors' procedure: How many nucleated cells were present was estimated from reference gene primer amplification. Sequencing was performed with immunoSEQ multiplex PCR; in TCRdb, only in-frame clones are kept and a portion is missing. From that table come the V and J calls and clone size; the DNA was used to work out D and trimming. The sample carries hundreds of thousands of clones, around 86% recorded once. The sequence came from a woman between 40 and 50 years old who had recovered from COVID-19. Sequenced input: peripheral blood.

The CDR3 loop reads CASSSSSGGAYEQYF. The CDR3 DNA sequence: TGTGCCAGCAGTTCATCTAGCGGGGGGGCCTACGAGCAGTACTTC. This chain joins TRBV6-5 and TRBJ2-7; 12 positions match TRBD2. This CDR3 contains 15 residues. Germline CDR1 reads MNHEY; CDR2 reads SVGAGI. Trimming at V came to 4 bases and at J to 2 bases, leaving 3 bases not matched to a gene.